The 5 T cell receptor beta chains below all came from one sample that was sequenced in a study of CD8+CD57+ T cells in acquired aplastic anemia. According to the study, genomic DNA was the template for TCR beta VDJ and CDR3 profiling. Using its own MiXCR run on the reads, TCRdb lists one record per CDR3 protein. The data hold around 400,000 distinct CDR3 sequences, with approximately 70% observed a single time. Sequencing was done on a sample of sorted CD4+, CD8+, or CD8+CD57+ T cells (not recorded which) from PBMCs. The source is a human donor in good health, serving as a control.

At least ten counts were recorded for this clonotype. CDR3 DNA sequence: TGCGCCAGCAGCCAAGAGCCAGGGCGAGATGAAAAACTGTTTTTT. It encodes CASSQEPGRDEKLFF. The chain employs TRBV4-3 and TRBJ1-4; D might be TRBD1 (5 bases). CDR3 length: 15 amino acids. Germline CDR1 reads LGHNA; CDR2 reads YSLEER. V dropped 0 bases and J dropped 6 bases, with 11 bases sitting between them.

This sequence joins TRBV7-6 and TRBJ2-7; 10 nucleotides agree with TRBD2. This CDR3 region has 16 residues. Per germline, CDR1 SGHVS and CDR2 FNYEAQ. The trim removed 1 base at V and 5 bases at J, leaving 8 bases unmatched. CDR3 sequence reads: CASSLVGSGGAHEQYF. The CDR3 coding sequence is TGTGCCAGCAGCTTAGTCGGCAGCGGGGGGGCCCACGAGCAGTACTTC.

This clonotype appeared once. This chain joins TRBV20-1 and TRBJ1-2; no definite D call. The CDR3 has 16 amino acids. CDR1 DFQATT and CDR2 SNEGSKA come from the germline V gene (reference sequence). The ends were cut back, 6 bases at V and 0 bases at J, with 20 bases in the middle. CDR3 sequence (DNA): TGCAGTGCCAAAGGAATTTTGGGTCAGACTAACTATGGCTACACCTTC. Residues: CSAKGILGQTNYGYTF.

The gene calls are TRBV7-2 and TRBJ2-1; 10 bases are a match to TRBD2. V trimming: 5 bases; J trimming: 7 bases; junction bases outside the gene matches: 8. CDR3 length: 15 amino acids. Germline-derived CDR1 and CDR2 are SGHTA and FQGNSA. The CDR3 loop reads CASSQRGGRWNEQFF. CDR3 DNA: TGTGCCAGCAGCCAGCGGGGGGGCCGGTGGAATGAGCAGTTCTTC.

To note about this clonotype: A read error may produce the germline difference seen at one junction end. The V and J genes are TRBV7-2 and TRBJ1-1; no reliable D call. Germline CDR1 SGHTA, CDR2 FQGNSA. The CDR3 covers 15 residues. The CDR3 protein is CATSSATDAEADAFF. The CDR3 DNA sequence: TGTGCCACCAGCAGCGCGACGGACGCTGAAGCTGACGCTTTCTTT. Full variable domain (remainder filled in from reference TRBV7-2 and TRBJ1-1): GAGVSQSPSNKVTEKGKDVELRCDPISGHTALYWYRQSLGQGLEFLIYFQGNSAPDKSGLPSDRFSAERTGGSVSTLTIQRTQQEDSAVYLCATSSATDAEADAFFGQGTRLTVV.